One and the same sample provided the 15 T cell receptor beta chains below, sequenced in a study of T cells in Graves' hyperthyroidism and ophthalmopathy. Amplified regions were TCR beta CDR3 sequences from RNA transcripts. A first-round RT-PCR of the TCR CDR3 used the HTBI primer set. TCRdb itself ran the multiplex PCR reads through MiXCR, one entry per CDR3 protein. The table records about 400,000 distinct CDR3 sequences, about an eighth of them present only once. The sample was blood. The receptors shown here come from a man aged 45-60 years with Graves' ophthalmopathy.

This chain connects TRBV11-2 to TRBJ2-2; D unclear. Trimming left V 0 bases short and J 9 bases short, with 11 bases between. This CDR3 comprises 14 residues. Germline V gene lookup returns CDR1 SGHAT and CDR2 FQNNGV. CDR3 sequence: CASSLDRLFRELFF. Here the CDR3 DNA reads TGTGCCAGCAGCTTAGACCGGCTGTTCCGGGAGCTGTTTTTT.

This clonotype was seen many times. CDR3 sequence: CASSLPFRPAGVSYNEQFF. For the CDR3, the DNA is TGTGCCAGCAGCTTACCATTCCGGCCAGCGGGAGTATCCTACAATGAGCAGTTCTTC. The rearrangement links TRBV11-2 to TRBJ2-1; 8 bases fit TRBD2. Germline CDR1 is SGHAT and CDR2 is FQNNGV. There are 19 residues in the CDR3. Trimming at V came to 2 bases and at J to 1 base, leaving 13 bases not matched to a gene.

This clonotype was counted a few times. The J gene is TRBJ1-2, the V gene TRBV12-3 or TRBV12-4; D gene unclear. V was trimmed by 4 bases and J by 8 bases, leaving 14 bases between them. The CDR3 runs to 13 residues. The CDR3: CASSSWDKQGYTF. The CDR3 DNA reads as TGTGCCAGCAGTTCGTGGGATAAACAGGGCTACACCTTC.

This clonotype showed up many times. The CDR3 coding sequence is TGCGCCAGCAGCAAGGGACGGGCGGGAGAGCAGTTCTTC. Amino acids: CASSKGRAGEQFF. This chain uses TRBV5-1 with TRBJ2-1; D is perhaps TRBD2 (6 bases). Germline loops: CDR1 SGHRS, CDR2 YFSETQ. The CDR3 covers 13 residues. V lost 4 bases, J lost 10 bases, and 15 bases lay in between.

This clonotype was recorded at least ten times. The V call is TRBV11-2, the J call TRBJ2-7; possible D gene TRBD1, 5 bases. CDR3 length: 14 amino acids. Deletions cut 5 bases from V and 6 bases from J, with 17 bases between. From germline, CDR1 is SGHAT and CDR2 FQNNGV. In nucleotides, the CDR3 is TGTGCCAGCAGCGCGACGCAGGGTAATCGCGAGCAGTACTTC. Translating it yields CASSATQGNREQYF.

This chain joins TRBV20-1 and TRBJ2-2, with a weak D call TRBD2 (5 bases). V lost 4 bases, J lost 7 bases, and 13 bases lay in between. Germline V gene lookup returns CDR1 DFQATT and CDR2 SNEGSKA (reference sequence). This CDR3 has 13 amino acids. For the CDR3, the DNA is TGCAGTGCTACTCAAACTAGTTTCGGGGAGCTGTTTTTT. This codes for CSATQTSFGELFF.

This clonotype came up a few times. This chain links TRBV11-3 with TRBJ2-1; D is perhaps TRBD1 (6 bases). From germline, CDR1 is SGHNT and CDR2 YENEEA. The CDR3 is 16 amino acids. The V end was cut by 5 bases, the J end by 9 bases, with 23 bases between. The CDR3 DNA reads as TGTGCCAGCAGCCCCCTCCGGGACAACCTGGGCAGTGAGCAGTTCTTC. It codes for CASSPLRDNLGSEQFF.

This clonotype was detected only a few times. The genes are TRBV25-1 and TRBJ1-2, with a weak D call TRBD1 (5 bases). This CDR3 comprises 15 residues. Trimming pared 3 bases from V and 2 bases from J, leaving 13 bases between. Germline V gives CDR1 MGHDK, CDR2 SYGVNS. The CDR3 region is CASSELGVTNYGYTF. CDR3 bases: TGTGCCAGCAGTGAGTTAGGGGTCACCAACTATGGCTACACCTTC.

This clonotype was counted many times. The rearrangement uses TRBV10-3 and TRBJ2-2; 9 bases fit TRBD2. V was pared by 6 bases and J by 2 bases, with 13 bases of the junction left unmatched. The germline V gene has CDR1 ENHRY and CDR2 SYGVKD. The CDR3 contains 18 residues. In DNA form, the CDR3 reads TGTGCCATCAGCGGCTCGACTAGCGGAGACTTAAACACCGGGGAGCTGTTTTTT. Translated: CAISGSTSGDLNTGELFF.

The table lists this clonotype with a few counts. The gene calls are TRBV9 and TRBJ2-1; tentatively, D is TRBD2 (6 bases). Trimming stripped 0 bases from V and 8 bases from J, with 12 bases between. The CDR3 runs to 14 residues. CDR1 is SGDLS, CDR2 YYNGEE, per germline. CDR3 DNA sequence: TGTGCCAGCAGCGTAGCTCCGGCTAGCGATGAGCAGTTCTTC. As protein: CASSVAPASDEQFF.

The chain uses TRBV5-8 and TRBJ2-4, with a weak D call TRBD2 (6 bases). The CDR3 has 16 amino acids. Germline values: CDR1 SGHTS, CDR2 YDEGEE. Trimming left V 4 bases short and J 3 bases short, with 17 bases between. The CDR3 coding sequence is TGTGCCAGCAGCGTCGGAGGGGTCACAGTCAAAAACATTCAGTACTTC. It yields the protein CASSVGGVTVKNIQYF.

The genes are TRBV6-1 and TRBJ2-4; a possible D gene is TRBD1 (5 bases). Trimming shortened V by 7 bases and J by 3 bases, and 13 bases separated the two germline ends. The CDR3 extends over 14 amino acids. Germline V gene lookup returns CDR1 MNHNS and CDR2 SASEGT. The CDR3 loop reads CASTRGRDKNIQYF. CDR3 coding DNA: TGTGCCAGCACTAGGGGCAGAGACAAAAACATTCAGTACTTC.

The genes are TRBV20-1 and TRBJ2-1, with 14 positions matching TRBD2. V trimming: 0 bases; J trimming: 3 bases; junction bases outside the gene matches: 10. Germline assignment: CDR1 DFQATT and CDR2 SNEGSKA (reference sequence). The CDR3 is 19 amino acids. DNA of the CDR3: TGCAGTGCTAGAGATCTCGCCGGGACTAGCGGGAGAGTCTACAATGAGCAGTTCTTC. This sequence encodes CSARDLAGTSGRVYNEQFF.

This chain links TRBV5-1 with TRBJ2-2; 10 bases are shared with TRBD2. The CDR3 has 15 residues. Losses at the gene ends were 5 bases for V and 4 bases for J; bases not matched to a gene: 5. Germline-derived CDR1 and CDR2 are SGHRS and YFSETQ. CDR3 coding DNA: TGCGCCAGCAGGACGACTAGCGGGTTCACCGGGGAGCTGTTTTTT. Residues: CASRTTSGFTGELFF.

This clonotype was observed a handful of times. The rearrangement links TRBV29-1 to TRBJ2-1, with D maybe TRBD2 (7 bases). V was clipped by 7 bases and J by 5 bases, with 21 bases between them. CDR3 length: 15 amino acids. Germline CDR1 and CDR2: SQVTM and ANQGSEA. CDR3 protein: CSAGHGGQTNNEQFF. In DNA form, the CDR3 reads TGCAGCGCGGGCCACGGGGGGCAAACCAACAATGAGCAGTTCTTC.